These 20 T cell receptor beta chains were sequenced from one sample in a study of blood T cell repertoires in COVID-19. Repertoires were generated with immunoSEQ multiplex PCR, while TCRdb's copy carries only in-frame clones and drops some. The repertoire holds 250,000 to 300,000 clones, with around nine tenths as singletons. The sample taken for sequencing was PBMCs or T cells enriched from blood (not recorded which). The source of these receptors is a woman in her 50s who had been exposed to COVID-19.

J is TRBJ1-6 and V is TRBV21-1; the table names TRBD1, a call not compared with the DNA. TRBV21-1 is reported as a pseudogene. This CDR3 has 13 amino acids. This CDR3 reads CANPQGRNSPLHF. The DNA for the CDR3 is TGTGCCAACCCGCAGGGGAGAAATTCACCCCTCCACTTT.

The count of this clone is one. This CDR3 is CASSAQGKTNYGYTF. CDR3 DNA sequence: TGTGCCAGCAGTGCCCAGGGAAAAACTAACTATGGCTACACCTTC. The chain joins TRBV6-4 to TRBJ1-2; a possible D gene is TRBD1 (5 bases). V was pared by 4 bases and J by 0 bases, with 12 bases between. CDR3 size: 15 residues. Germline V CDR1 and CDR2: MRHNA, SNTAGT.

This clone was counted once. The chain carries TRBV15 and TRBJ1-5; perhaps TRBD1 as D (5 bases). Germline assignment: CDR1 LNHNV and CDR2 YYDKDF (reference sequence). V lost 6 bases and J 10 bases, leaving 16 bases between the germline ends. The CDR3 covers 13 residues. CDR3 protein: CATSSETVNPQHF. For the CDR3, the DNA is TGTGCCACCAGTTCTGAGACAGTCAACCCCCAGCATTTT.

The gene calls are TRBV7-2 and TRBJ2-1, with D maybe TRBD2 (5 bases). The CDR3 runs 15 residues. CDR1 and CDR2 (germline): SGHTA, FQGNSA. The V end was cut by 0 bases, the J end by 3 bases, with 9 bases between. The CDR3 is CASSLAETNYNEQFF. CDR3 in DNA: TGTGCCAGCAGCTTAGCTGAGACTAACTACAATGAGCAGTTCTTC.

This clone was detected a few times. This sequence joins TRBV5-8 and TRBJ2-6; TRBD2 might be the D (5 bases). V was cut by 4 bases and J by 1 base, with 9 bases left in between. Germline V gene sequence: CDR1 SGHTS, CDR2 YDEGEE. This CDR3 contains 15 residues. CDR3 loop: CASSPGGSGANVLTF. CDR3 nucleotides: TGTGCCAGCAGCCCCGGCGGGTCTGGGGCCAACGTCCTGACTTTC.

The chain recombines TRBV30 with TRBJ2-7, with D perhaps TRBD1 or TRBD2 (7 bases each). The V end was cut by 5 bases, the J end by 2 bases, with 19 bases between. This CDR3 comprises 15 residues. CDR1 GTSNPN and CDR2 SVGIG come from the germline V gene (reference sequence). CDR3: CAWAGAGQRTYEQYF. CDR3 in DNA: TGTGCCTGGGCGGGGGCGGGACAGAGAACCTACGAGCAGTACTTC.

The rearrangement joins TRBV19 to TRBJ1-6, with 8 bases lining up with TRBD1. Germline lookup yields CDR1 LNHDA and CDR2 SQIVND (reference sequence). The CDR3 runs 15 residues. J lost 8 bases, V lost 4 bases, and 7 bases had no gene match. The CDR3 region has the DNA TGTGCCAGTAGTACCTCGGGACAGGTCGATTCACCCCTCCACTTT. Protein sequence: CASSTSGQVDSPLHF.

This clone came up once. This chain links TRBV5-6 with TRBJ2-1, with 8 bases identical to TRBD2. Germline CDR1 SGHDT, CDR2 YYEEEE. The CDR3 loop spans 16 amino acids. The V segment lost 3 bases and the J segment 6 bases; nucleotides outside the gene matches: 11. CDR3 loop: CASSYSGTSLSNEQFF. The DNA of the CDR3 is TGTGCCAGCAGCTACTCCGGGACTAGTCTTAGCAATGAGCAGTTCTTC.

The chain has TRBV19 and TRBJ1-2; 8 bases fit TRBD1. The germline V gene has CDR1 LNHDA and CDR2 SQIVND (reference sequence). V was pared by 5 bases and J by 8 bases, with 4 bases of the junction left unmatched. This CDR3 region has 12 residues. The DNA for the CDR3 is TGTGCCAGTAGTCCACAGGGGGAAGGCTACACCTTC. Protein: CASSPQGEGYTF.

V and J are TRBV27 and TRBJ2-7; the D is unclear. There are 11 residues in the CDR3. The ends were cut back, 4 bases at V and 3 bases at J, with 4 bases in the middle. The V gene's germline CDR1 is MNHEY and CDR2 SMNVEV (reference sequence). The CDR3 DNA sequence: TGTGCCAGCAGTTACAGCTACGAGCAGTACTTC. It encodes CASSYSYEQYF.

J is TRBJ2-2 and V is TRBV10-3; D uncertain. The CDR3 has 14 residues. Trimming cost V 6 bases and J 5 bases, with 13 bases left between them. Germline loops: CDR1 ENHRY, CDR2 SYGVKD. The chain's CDR3 is CAIRNHAGTGELFF. The CDR3 region has the DNA TGTGCCATCAGAAACCACGCAGGTACCGGGGAGCTGTTTTTT.

V and J are TRBV24-1 and TRBJ2-7; D possibly corresponds to TRBD2 (6 bases). Between the trimmed V and J ends, which lost 3 bases and 7 bases, there was a span of 15 bases. Germline V CDR1 and CDR2: KGHDR, SFDVKD. The CDR3 is 14 residues long. For the CDR3, the DNA is TGTGCCACCAGTGATGCCGGGACTCAAAATGAGCAGTACTTC. Amino acid sequence: CATSDAGTQNEQYF.

CDR3 residues: CASSSLLAGENYNEQFF. In nucleotides, the CDR3 is TGTGCCAGTAGTAGCCTACTAGCGGGGGAGAACTACAATGAGCAGTTCTTC. The V and J genes are TRBV19 and TRBJ2-1; 11 bases line up with TRBD2. Losses at the gene ends were 4 bases for V and 3 bases for J; bases not matched to a gene: 8. CDR1 is LNHDA and CDR2 is SQIVND in the germline V gene (reference sequence). The CDR3 loop spans 17 amino acids.

The chain carries TRBV30 and TRBJ2-2, with 9 bases matching TRBD2. V shed 6 bases, J shed 8 bases, and the junction held 10 bases outside the gene matches. CDR1 and CDR2 (germline): GTSNPN, SVGIG (reference sequence). CDR3 length equals 14 residues. CDR3 bases: TGTGCCTGCAAAAAACTAGGACTAGCGGGGGAGCTGTTTTTT. Translation: CACKKLGLAGELFF.

The chain employs TRBV5-1 and TRBJ1-5; TRBD1 is a possible D gene (5 bases). The CDR3 sequence is 14 residues long. Deletions cut 1 base from V and 6 bases from J, with 11 bases between. Germline CDR1 is SGHRS and CDR2 is YFSETQ. The CDR3 DNA reads as TGCGCCAGCAGCTTGTTGGGGGGAGCTCAGCCCCAGCATTTT. As protein: CASSLLGGAQPQHF.

This chain uses TRBV25-1 with TRBJ2-7; D is uncertain. CDR1 is MGHDK, CDR2 SYGVNS, per germline. Trimming left V 5 bases short and J 2 bases short, with 7 bases between. This CDR3 is 12 amino acids long. In DNA form, the CDR3 reads TGTGCCAGCAGTCTAGGAACCTACGAGCAGTACTTC. Protein product: CASSLGTYEQYF.

J is TRBJ2-7 and V is TRBV6-5; maybe TRBD2 (6 bases). The V and J ends lost 6 bases and 7 bases respectively, with 19 bases between them. The CDR3 length is 14 residues. Germline CDR1 MNHEY, CDR2 SVGAGI. CDR3 sequence (DNA): TGTGCCAGCAGAGTGGGGCCGGGACTTGGAGAGCAGTACTTC. It yields the protein CASRVGPGLGEQYF.

The rearrangement links TRBV5-6 to TRBJ2-2, with D maybe TRBD2 (5 bases). This CDR3 region has 18 residues. Germline V gene sequence: CDR1 SGHDT, CDR2 YYEEEE. V was pared by 1 base and J by 2 bases, with 18 bases between. This chain's CDR3 is CASSLLPGFAANTGELFF. In nucleotides, the CDR3 is TGTGCCAGCAGCTTGTTGCCGGGGTTCGCAGCAAACACCGGGGAGCTGTTTTTT. Combining the CDR3 with reference TRBV5-6 and TRBJ2-2 gives the whole variable domain DAGVTQSPTHLIKTRGQQVTLRCSPKSGHDTVSWYQQALGQGPQFIFQYYEEEERQRGNFPDRFSGHQFPNYSSELNVNALLLGDSALYLCASSLLPGFAANTGELFFGEGSRLTVL.

This rearrangement joins TRBV5-6 to TRBJ1-2; possible D gene TRBD1, 5 bases. CDR1 and CDR2 (germline): SGHDT, YYEEEE. V gave up 4 bases and J gave up 8 bases, with 18 bases separating them. The CDR3 loop spans 14 amino acids. CDR3 nucleotide sequence: TGTGCCAGCAGCAGCGCGGGACGCTTTGGGGGCTACACCTTC. It encodes CASSSAGRFGGYTF.

This chain uses TRBV7-8 with TRBJ2-7, with 7 bases fitting TRBD2. Trimming removed 3 bases from V and 7 bases from J; junction bases left unmatched: 15. This CDR3 contains 16 residues. Germline CDR1 SGHVS, CDR2 FQNEAQ. The CDR3 is CASSLIRVGRGLEQYF. CDR3 bases: TGTGCCAGCAGCTTGATAAGGGTTGGGAGGGGTCTAGAGCAGTACTTC.